These T cell receptor beta chains were read from a single sample in a study of beta chain features in type 1 diabetes. The method was immunoSEQ multiplex PCR; TCRdb's version includes in-frame clones alone and lacks a portion of them. Among about 14,000 clones, around three fifths were seen once, and the ten largest hold around 0.52%. The sequenced material came from stem cell memory CD4+ T cells from blood. Receptors were obtained from a woman under 30 with type 1 diabetes. CDR3s include the opening cysteine and the closing phenylalanine or tryptophan. Each record gives: clone size, J gene, D gene, V gene, CDR3 DNA, CDR3 protein. The D gene is left open where the match is weak. Some rows mark clone size as missing; the rest say once, few, many or name a class of expanded clone.

few	TRBJ2-1	TRBD2	TRBV6-6	TGTGCCAGCAGTGTGTACGGGGGGGCCTCATACAATGAGCAGTTCTTC	CASSVYGGASYNEQFF
NA	TRBJ2-1	NA	TRBV7-2	TGTGCCAGCAGCTTAGGTGGGACAGAGCAGTTCTTC	CASSLGGTEQFF
NA	TRBJ2-1	TRBD2	TRBV7-2	TGTGCCAGCAGCCCAACGCGGGGGACTAGCGGGAGGAATGAGCAGTTCTTC	CASSPTRGTSGRNEQFF
NA	TRBJ2-3	TRBD2	TRBV28	TGTGCCAGCAGTACCCCCGCGGGAGCAGATACGCAGTATTTT	CASSTPAGADTQYF
NA	TRBJ2-6	NA	TRBV4-1	TGCGCCAGCAGCCAAAGGGGGATTTCTGGGGCCAACGTCCTGACTTTC	CASSQRGISGANVLTF
NA	TRBJ1-1	NA	TRBV5-4	TGTGCCAGCAGCCCCCCGGGGAGGGACACTGAAGCTTTCTTT	CASSPPGRDTEAFF
NA	TRBJ2-1	TRBD2	TRBV28	TGTGCCAGCAGTTTATGGGGACTAGCGGGAGTAAACTCCAGGTTCTTC	CASSLWGLAGVNSRFF
NA	TRBJ2-7	TRBD2	TRBV28	TGTGCCAGCAGGGTTAGCGGGAGCCCCTCCAAGCAGTACTTC	CASRVSGSPSKQYF
NA	TRBJ2-2	TRBD1	TRBV7-2	TGTGCCAGCAGCTTCCCGCCAGGGGGATCAAACACCGGGGAGCTGTTTTTT	CASSFPPGGSNTGELFF
NA	TRBJ2-3	TRBD2	TRBV11-3	TGTGCCAGCAGCCAAGAGGGCGGGAGAGATACGCAGTATTTT	CASSQEGGRDTQYF
NA	TRBJ2-7	TRBD1	TRBV18	TGTGCCAGCTCATCAGGGACAGGACTAACCTACGAGCAGTACTTC	CASSSGTGLTYEQYF
NA	TRBJ2-4	NA	TRBV7-2	TGTGCCAGCAGCTTCCAACTGGAGGGCATTCAGTACTTC	CASSFQLEGIQYF
NA	TRBJ2-3	TRBD1	TRBV30	TGTGCCTGGAGTGGGTACCAGGGGGTGTTTAGAGATACGCAGTATTTT	CAWSGYQGVFRDTQYF
few	TRBJ2-5	TRBD1	TRBV5-1	TGCGCCAGCAGCGGACAGGGGATCGGCGAGACCCAGTACTTC	CASSGQGIGETQYF
once	TRBJ2-3	NA	TRBV18	TGTGCCAGCTCACGCAATCGGGGGAGCACAGATACGCAGTATTTT	CASSRNRGSTDTQYF
few	TRBJ2-1	NA	TRBV5-4	TGTGCCAGCAGTCCGACAGCGAACTCCTACAATGAGCAGTTCTTC	CASSPTANSYNEQFF
once	TRBJ2-1	NA	TRBV18	TGTGCCAGCTCACCACCGACTAGTCCCAATAGTGAGCAGTTCTTC	CASSPPTSPNSEQFF
NA	TRBJ1-1	NA	TRBV9	TGTGCCAGCAGCGTAGCCCCTAACACTGAAGCTTTCTTT	CASSVAPNTEAFF
NA	TRBJ2-7	TRBD2	TRBV27	TGTGCCAGCACCGCACTAGCGGCCCCCTACGAGCAGTACTTC	CASTALAAPYEQYF
NA	TRBJ1-2	NA	TRBV10-3	TGTGCCATCAGTGAGCCAAGACACCCTCACTATGGCTACACCTTC	CAISEPRHPHYGYTF
NA	TRBJ2-1	NA	TRBV7-2	TGTGCCAGCAGCTTAGCGAGGACTACGGCTGGGGGAGATGAGCAGTTCTTC	CASSLARTTAGGDEQFF
NA	TRBJ2-5	NA	TRBV2	TGTGCCAGCAGTAGAATCAGGACCCAGTACTTC	CASSRIRTQYF